The clone carrying this T cell receptor (beta chain) appeared a few times. This sample is part of a study of identical twins. TCRdb redid the calling of the 5' RACE reads with MiXCR, one entry per CDR3 protein. Altogether hundreds of thousands of distinct CDR3 sequences are present, around 5.7% being singletons, with the ten largest covering around 1.9%. The V gene's germline CDR1 is MNHEY and CDR2 SVGAGI. CDR3 length: 14 residues. V was shortened by 0 bases and J by 7 bases, with 10 bases between the two germline ends. V is TRBV6-5 and J is TRBJ2-1, with D possibly TRBD1 on 6 matching bases. Material for sequencing was naive T cells sorted from blood. This TCR was sampled from a man aged 18 to 29 in good health. For the CDR3, the DNA is TGTGCCAGCAGTTACTCACAGGGTTGGAATGAGCAGTTCTTC. It is translated as CASSYSQGWNEQFF.